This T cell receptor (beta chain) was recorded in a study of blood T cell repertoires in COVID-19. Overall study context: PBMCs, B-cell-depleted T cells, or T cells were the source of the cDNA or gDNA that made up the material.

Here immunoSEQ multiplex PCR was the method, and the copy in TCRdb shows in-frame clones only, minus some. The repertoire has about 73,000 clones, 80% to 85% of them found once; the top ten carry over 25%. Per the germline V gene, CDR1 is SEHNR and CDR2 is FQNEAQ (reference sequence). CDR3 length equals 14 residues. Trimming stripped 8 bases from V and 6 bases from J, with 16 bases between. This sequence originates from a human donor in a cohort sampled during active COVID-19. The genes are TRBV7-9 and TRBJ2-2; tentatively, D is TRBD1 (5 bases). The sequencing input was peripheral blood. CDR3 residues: CASGKTESAGELFF. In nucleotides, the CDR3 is TGTGCCAGCGGTAAGACAGAATCCGCCGGGGAGCTGTTTTTT.